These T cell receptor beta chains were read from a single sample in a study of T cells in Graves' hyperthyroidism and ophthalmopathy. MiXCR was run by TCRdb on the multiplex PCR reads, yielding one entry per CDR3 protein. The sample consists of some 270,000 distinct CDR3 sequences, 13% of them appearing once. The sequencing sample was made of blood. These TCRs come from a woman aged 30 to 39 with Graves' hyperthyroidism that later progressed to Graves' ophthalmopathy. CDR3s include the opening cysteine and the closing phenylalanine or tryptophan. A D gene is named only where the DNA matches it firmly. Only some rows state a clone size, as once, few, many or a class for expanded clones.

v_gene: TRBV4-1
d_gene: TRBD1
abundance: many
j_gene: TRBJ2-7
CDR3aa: CASSQDTGGTYEQYF
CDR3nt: TGCGCCAGCAGCCAAGATACAGGGGGAACATACGAGCAGTACTTC

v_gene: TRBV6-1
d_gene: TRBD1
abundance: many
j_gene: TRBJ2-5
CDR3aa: CASSEGYRGRGETQYF
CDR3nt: TGTGCCAGCAGTGAAGGATACAGGGGGCGAGGAGAGACCCAGTACTTC

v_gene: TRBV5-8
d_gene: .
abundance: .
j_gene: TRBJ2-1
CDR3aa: CASTLEGEQCF
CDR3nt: TGTGCCAGCACCCTGGAAGGGGAGCAGTGCTTC

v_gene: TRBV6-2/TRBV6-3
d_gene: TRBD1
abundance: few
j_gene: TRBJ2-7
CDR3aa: CASRGQGVGEQYF
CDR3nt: TGTGCCAGCAGGGGACAGGGGGTCGGAGAGCAGTACTTC

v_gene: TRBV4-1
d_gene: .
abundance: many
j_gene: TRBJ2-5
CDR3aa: CASSQVMAGRREETQYF
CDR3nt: TGCGCCAGCAGCCAAGTTATGGCGGGACGAAGGGAAGAGACCCAGTACTTC

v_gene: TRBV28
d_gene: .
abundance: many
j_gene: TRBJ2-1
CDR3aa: CASSFSKAVSRDEQFF
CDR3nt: TGTGCCAGCAGTTTCAGTAAGGCGGTCTCCCGGGATGAGCAGTTCTTC

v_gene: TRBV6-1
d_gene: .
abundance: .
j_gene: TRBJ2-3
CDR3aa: CATTPRIGSDTQYF
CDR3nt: TGTGCCACCACCCCGAGGATCGGGTCAGATACGCAGTATTTT

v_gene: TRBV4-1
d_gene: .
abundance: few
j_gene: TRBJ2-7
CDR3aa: CASSRGRIDSYEQYF
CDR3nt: TGCGCCAGCAGCCGAGGACGGATCGACTCCTACGAGCAGTACTTC

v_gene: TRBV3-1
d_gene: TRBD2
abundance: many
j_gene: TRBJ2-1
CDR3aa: CASSVTSGSYNEQFF
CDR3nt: TGTGCCAGCTCGGTCACTAGCGGGTCATACAATGAGCAGTTCTTC

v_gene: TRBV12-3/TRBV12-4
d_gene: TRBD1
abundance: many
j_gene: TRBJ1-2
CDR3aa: CASSPRSRTGGEDYTF
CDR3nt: TGTGCCAGCAGTCCCCGGAGCCGGACAGGGGGAGAAGACTACACCTTC

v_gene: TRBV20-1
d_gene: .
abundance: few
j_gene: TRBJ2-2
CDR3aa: CSATGQGRTPGSCFF
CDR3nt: .

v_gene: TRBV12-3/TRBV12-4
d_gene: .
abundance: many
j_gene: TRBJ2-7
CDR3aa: CASRYSGTGPSYEQYF
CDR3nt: TGTGCCAGCAGGTATAGCGGGACAGGACCCTCCTACGAGCAGTACTTC

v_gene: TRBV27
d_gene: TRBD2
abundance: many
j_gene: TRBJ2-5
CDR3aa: CASSYTGLAGVGQETQYF
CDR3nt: TGTGCCAGCAGTTATACGGGACTAGCGGGCGTAGGTCAAGAGACCCAGTACTTC

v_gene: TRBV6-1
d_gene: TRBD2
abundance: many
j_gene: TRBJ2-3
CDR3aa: CASSGRAGGDTQYF
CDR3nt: TGTGCCAGCAGCGGGAGGGCCGGGGGCGATACGCAGTATTTT

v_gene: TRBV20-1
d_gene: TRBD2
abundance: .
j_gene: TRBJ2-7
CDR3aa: CSAPGTSGREATIYEQYF
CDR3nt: TGCAGTGCCCCAGGAACTAGCGGGAGGGAAGCAACCATTTACGAGCAGTACTTC

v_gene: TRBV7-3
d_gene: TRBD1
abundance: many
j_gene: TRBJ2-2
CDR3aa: CASSLTGTGGELFF
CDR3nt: TGTGCCAGCAGCTTGACAGGGACGGGCGGGGAGCTGTTTTTT

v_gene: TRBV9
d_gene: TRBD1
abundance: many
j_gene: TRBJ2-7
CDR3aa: CASSVSSGTGHYEQYF
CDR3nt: TGTGCCAGCAGCGTATCCTCCGGGACAGGGCACTACGAGCAGTACTTC

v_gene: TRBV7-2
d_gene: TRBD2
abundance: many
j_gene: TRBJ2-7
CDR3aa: CASSSTGTSSSYEQYF
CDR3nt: TGTGCCAGCAGCTCGACCGGGACTAGCTCCTCCTACGAGCAGTACTTC

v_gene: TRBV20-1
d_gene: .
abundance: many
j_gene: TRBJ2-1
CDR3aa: CSARESEAYRYNEQFF
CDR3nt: TGCAGTGCTAGAGAATCTGAGGCCTACCGCTACAATGAGCAGTTCTTC

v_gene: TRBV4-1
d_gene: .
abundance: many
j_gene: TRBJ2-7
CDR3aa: CASSQEGTIYEQYF
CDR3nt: TGCGCCAGCAGCCAAGAGGGAACCATCTACGAGCAGTACTTC

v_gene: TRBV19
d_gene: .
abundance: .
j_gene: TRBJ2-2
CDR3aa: CASSIEGSEDTGELFF
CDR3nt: TGTGCCAGTAGTATAGAGGGGTCTGAGGACACCGGGGAGCTGTTTTTT

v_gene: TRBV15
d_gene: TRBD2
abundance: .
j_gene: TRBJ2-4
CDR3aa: CATSSLKAGLAKNIQYF
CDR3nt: TGTGCCACCAGCAGCCTAAAAGCGGGACTAGCCAAAAACATTCAGTACTTC

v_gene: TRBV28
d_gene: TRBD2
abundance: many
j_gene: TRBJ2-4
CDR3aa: CASSRSGSGKNIQYF
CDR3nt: TGTGCCAGCAGCCGTAGCGGGAGTGGCAAAAACATTCAGTACTTC

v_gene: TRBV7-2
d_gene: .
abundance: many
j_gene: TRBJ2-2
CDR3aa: CASSPLMGATGELFF
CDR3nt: TGTGCCAGCAGCCCTCTAATGGGGGCCACCGGGGAGCTGTTTTTT

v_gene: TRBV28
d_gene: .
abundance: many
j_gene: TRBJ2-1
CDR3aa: CASSPPPGEQFF
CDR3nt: TGTGCCAGCAGCCCTCCCCCAGGTGAGCAGTTCTTC

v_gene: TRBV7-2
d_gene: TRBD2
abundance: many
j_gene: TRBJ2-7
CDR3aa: CASSQIRTSGYEQYF
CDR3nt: TGTGCCAGCAGCCAGATCCGGACTAGCGGCTACGAGCAGTACTTC